This TCR beta chain was profiled in a study of technical replicates of blood from four donors (dated by TCRdb to 2016 to 2017). The method behind the library was the immunoSEQ multiplex PCR assay. The clones in this table, taken by TCRdb from immuneACCESS, are in-frame only. Not every clone is retained; where verified, under half of the shortfall comes from an unresolved V gene, and the cause of the rest is unknown. The sample includes tens of thousands of clones, with roughly nine tenths observed a single time. The ten largest clones represent around 0.3% of the sample. As concerns this clone: The clone's antigen remains unknown. No base qualities exist here, and no much larger clone lies one base off it.

V and J are truncated by 11 bases and 2 bases respectively, leaving an intervening sequence of 16 bases. Taken from the germline V gene, the CDR1 and CDR2 loops are MNHEY and SVGAGI. The CDR3, cysteine through phenylalanine, is 13 amino acids long. Just the 39-base CDR3 DNA is kept, in frame starting at base 1. The chain is encoded by TRBV6-5 joined to TRBJ2-7; a tentative D call is TRBD2 (5 bases match). This clonotype was sampled from a human donor in good health. Sequences were obtained from T cells isolated from PBMCs. The bases read TGTGCCGTACACGCGGGCGTTACCTACGAGCAGTACTTC. Its product reads: CAVHAGVTYEQYF.